This paragraph reports one TCR beta chain. Its antigen is currently not known. No base-level quality is on record; no much larger clone is a single base apart. Ophthalmopathy patients had moderately to severely active disease, with a Clinical Activity Score of 3 or more, a NOSPECS grade of 4 or more, and a disease duration of less than 3 months. Any patient with an uncontrolled infection, another autoimmune disease, pregnancy or lactation was excluded. Diagnoses were based on clinical symptoms, serum thyroxine and TRAb, thyroid ultrasound and orbital computed tomography. Ficoll-Paque density gradient centrifugation was used to isolate PBMCs from around 10 ml of fresh peripheral blood. Trizol reagent was used to extract total RNA, and RNA quality was then checked on an Agilent 2100 Bioanalyzer. The source of the sample is a study of T cells in Graves' hyperthyroidism and ophthalmopathy (dated by TCRdb to 2018 to 2020). For the wider study: Peripheral blood was sampled at the time of initial diagnosis, prior to any treatment. TCR V-J signatures able to tell the groups apart were searched for in a discovery cohort of 95 or so patients, of whom approximately 40 had Graves' ophthalmopathy and 57 had stable Graves' hyperthyroidism. Whether ophthalmopathy could be predicted prospectively was tested in an independent validation cohort made up of roughly 20 hyperthyroidism patients plus 17 patients who later progressed to ophthalmopathy. The approximately 100 discovery patients were divided at random into training and test sets in a 7:3 ratio. In addition, the study compared T-cell repertoires in thyroid tissue and in blood from roughly 6 Graves' hyperthyroidism patients. Following sampling, methimazole starting at 30 mg daily was given to hyperthyroidism patients, and high-dose intravenous methylprednisolone was given to ophthalmopathy patients. The paper reports TCR Vbeta CDR3 sequencing of roughly 140 peripheral blood samples: 40 to 45 ophthalmopathy, about 75 hyperthyroidism and 17 progressor patients. Here is what the overall study found, with its caveats: Sample size was not statistically predetermined, and investigators were not blinded to group allocation. In validation, the model predicted progression to ophthalmopathy a median of roughly six months before onset, with about 70% sensitivity and 72.22% specificity. Ophthalmopathy was separated from stable hyperthyroidism by a 13 V-J signature model, with roughly 88% sensitivity and roughly 81% specificity obtained in cross-validation and 80%/75% obtained in testing. Blood samples also contained most of the expanded thyroid clonotypes (frequency above 0.001), which suggests that blood repertoires may reflect thyroid immune responses.

Amplification of TCR beta CDR3 regions was carried out from RNA transcripts. For the first round of RT-PCR on the TCR CDR3, the HTBI primer set was used together with the Qiagen OneStep RT-PCR kit. Libraries were constructed in a second round of multiplex PCR, after which size selection and purification were performed. Paired-end sequencing of the libraries was performed with 100 bp reads on an Illumina HiSeq2000. The authors' analysis ran thus. SOAPnuke was used to process the raw data, with reads discarded if the reads contained adapters or uncalled bases, had a mean Phred below 15, or lacked an exact constant-primer or identifier match. COPE v1.2.5 was used to merge the high-quality paired reads, and each unique nucleotide sequence was defined as a clonotype. MiTCR v1.1 was used to align clonotypes to the IMGT TRBV, TRBD and TRBJ reference segments. The analysis included only V-J combinations with a frequency above 0.0001, which together covered roughly 99% of the repertoires. The TCS score was defined as the ratio of F50 (clonal expansion) to E x V (chaos), calculated using BLOSUM62-based TCRdist between CDR3 peptides within each V-J. Welch's t-statistics and random forest reduced 500 to 650 V-J features to around 14, which were used in a naive Bayes classifier (R e1071). TCRdb's own reprocessing of the public reads used fastp at Q25 and MiXCR and kept productive beta chains. Rows with a matching CDR3 protein are joined into one entry that keeps the most common DNA and genes. The V and J calls come from TCRdb's annotation, not from the publication. The sample table contains 500,000 to 800,000 distinct CDR3 sequences; only one count was recorded for approximately 15% of them. The top ten hold approximately 12% of the sample.

The junction shows trimming of 7 bases on V and 0 bases on J, plus 11 bases between the germline ends. From its cysteine to its phenylalanine, the CDR3 spans 14 amino acids. The retained sequence is limited to the CDR3, 42 bases, with the frame set at the first base. Sequences MNHEY (CDR1) and SMNVEV (CDR2) are obtained from the germline V gene (reference sequence). The rearranged chain carries TRBV27 and TRBJ2-3; 6 matching bases give a weak D call of TRBD2. The clonotype comes from a woman between 50 and 59 years old with Graves' ophthalmopathy. The source material was blood. The bases are TGTGCCAGCAAGACCCTAGCGAGCACAGATACGCAGTATTTT. This encodes CASKTLASTDTQYF.